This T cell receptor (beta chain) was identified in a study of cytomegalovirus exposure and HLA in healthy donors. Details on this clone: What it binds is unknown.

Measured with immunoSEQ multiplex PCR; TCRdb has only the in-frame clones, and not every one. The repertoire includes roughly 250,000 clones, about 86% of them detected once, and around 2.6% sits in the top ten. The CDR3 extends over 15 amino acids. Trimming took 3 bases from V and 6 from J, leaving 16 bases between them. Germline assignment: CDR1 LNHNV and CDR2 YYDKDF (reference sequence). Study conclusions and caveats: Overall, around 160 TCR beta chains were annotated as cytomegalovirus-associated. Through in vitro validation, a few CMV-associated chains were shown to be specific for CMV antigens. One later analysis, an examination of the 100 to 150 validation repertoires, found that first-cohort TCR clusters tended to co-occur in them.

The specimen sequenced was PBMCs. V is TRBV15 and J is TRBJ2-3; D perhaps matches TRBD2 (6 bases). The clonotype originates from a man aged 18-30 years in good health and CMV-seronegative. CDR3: CATSRGDFLGDTQYF. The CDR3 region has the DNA TGTGCCACCAGCAGGGGGGACTTCTTGGGGGATACGCAGTATTTT.